What follows are 21 T cell receptor beta chains derived from one specimen sequenced in a study of graft-versus-host responses after intestinal transplantation. TCRdb keeps only in-frame clones here, not all; method: immunoSEQ multiplex PCR. The profile shows roughly 62,000 clones, about 90% of them singletons. This specimen was PBMCs, taken about 120 days after intestinal transplantation. These receptors were taken from a human patient who received an intestinal transplant, so some T cells may come from the graft donor.

The chain is built from TRBV7-6 and TRBJ2-2; D not certain. The V end was cut by 5 bases, the J end by 6 bases, with 13 bases between. The CDR3 loop spans 14 amino acids. CDR1 is SGHVS and CDR2 is FNYEAQ in the germline V gene. The DNA for the CDR3 is TGTGCCAGCAGCCCATTCCAAGGGCCCGGGGAGCTGTTTTTT. Protein: CASSPFQGPGELFF.

This chain uses TRBV7-9 with TRBJ1-1, with D perhaps matching TRBD1 (6 bases). Trimming pared 5 bases from V and 3 bases from J, leaving 13 bases between. Germline V CDR1 and CDR2: SEHNR, FQNEAQ (reference sequence). The CDR3 consists of 14 residues. Here the CDR3 DNA reads TGTGCCAGCAGCGGACCCGGGGGGCACACTGAAGCTTTCTTT. Protein: CASSGPGGHTEAFF.

A word on this clone: Other DNA sequences in this specimen translate into the identical CDR3. The genes are TRBV27 and TRBJ2-1; D gene ambiguous. The V gene's germline CDR1 is MNHEY and CDR2 SMNVEV (reference sequence). Trimming took 0 bases from V and 2 from J, leaving 2 bases between them. The CDR3 has 13 residues. The CDR3 region has the DNA TGTGCCAGCAGTTTATCACCCTACAATGAGCAGTTCTTC. Translation gives CASSLSPYNEQFF.

In its sample, this clone was seen once. The gene calls are TRBV4-1 and TRBJ2-1; D gene ambiguous. The V end lost 0 bases, the J end lost 7 bases, and 4 bases lay between the germline ends. Looked up from germline, CDR1 is MGHRA and CDR2 is YSYEKL. The CDR3 extends over 12 amino acids. CDR3 bases: TGCGCCAGCAGCCAAGATCCGAATGAGCAGTTCTTC. This codes for CASSQDPNEQFF.

The gene calls are TRBV6-1 and TRBJ2-5; the D is unclear. The CDR3 contains 13 residues. The V end lost 3 bases, the J end lost 1 base, and 6 bases lay between the germline ends. The V gene's germline CDR1 is MNHNS and CDR2 SASEGT. CDR3 in DNA: TGTGCCAGCAGTGACGAAATCCAAGAGACCCAGTACTTC. Translating gives CASSDEIQETQYF.

This chain connects TRBV6-5 to TRBJ2-7, with D possibly being TRBD1 (6 bases). The CDR3 is made up of 13 amino acids. Germline V gene sequence: CDR1 MNHEY, CDR2 SVGAGI. V was cut by 2 bases and J by 4 bases, with 9 bases left in between. DNA of the CDR3: TGTGCCAGCAGTTACGGCAGGGGTTACGAGCAGTACTTC. Protein: CASSYGRGYEQYF.

The count of this clone is one. In nucleotides, the CDR3 is TGTGCCAGCCGGACAGGGGAGATTTCACCCCTCCACTTT. Translation gives CASRTGEISPLHF. The rearrangement joins TRBV2 to TRBJ1-6; 9 bases agree with TRBD1. The CDR3 sequence is 13 residues long. CDR1 and CDR2 (germline): SNHLY, FYNNEI. V lost 8 bases to trimming and J lost 9 bases; unmatched junction nucleotides: 5.

The CDR3 coding sequence is TGTGCCAGTAGTATAGGGCCCAGGAACACTGAAGCTTTCTTT. Translation gives CASSIGPRNTEAFF. The V and J genes are TRBV19 and TRBJ1-1; D is ambiguous. Germline assignment: CDR1 LNHDA and CDR2 SQIVND (reference sequence). The CDR3 length is 14 residues. V lost 1 base, J lost 1 base, and 7 bases lay in between.

The chain joins TRBV30 to TRBJ1-2; 10 bases agree with TRBD1. V shed 5 bases, J shed 8 bases, and the junction held 8 bases outside the gene matches. In germline, CDR1 is GTSNPN, CDR2 SVGIG (reference sequence). This CDR3 spans 13 amino acids. The CDR3 bases are TGTGCCTGGCAGCGACAGGGGGCTCACGGCTACACCTTC. Encoded protein: CAWQRQGAHGYTF.

The V call is TRBV7-9, the J call TRBJ1-6; D gene uncertain. The germline V gene encodes CDR1 SEHNR and CDR2 FQNEAQ (reference sequence). Deletions cut 1 base from V and 0 bases from J, with 4 bases between. This CDR3 region has 15 residues. CDR3: CASSLGSSYNSPLHF. For the CDR3, the DNA is TGTGCCAGCAGCTTAGGGAGCTCCTATAATTCACCCCTCCACTTT.

V gene TRBV9 combines with J gene TRBJ2-1, with D unclear. V gave up 6 bases and J gave up 10 bases, with 23 bases separating them. This CDR3 is built from 15 residues. Germline V gives CDR1 SGDLS, CDR2 YYNGEE. The CDR3 DNA sequence: TGTGCCAGCACCCGACCCGACTTTCCCATGATAGAGCAGTTCTTC. As protein: CASTRPDFPMIEQFF.

The V gene is TRBV18, the J gene TRBJ2-2, with D uncertain. The CDR3 has 12 residues. The germline V gene encodes CDR1 KGHSH and CDR2 LQKENI. Trimming pared 2 bases from V and 6 bases from J, leaving 4 bases between. CDR3 DNA: TGTGCCAGCTCACCAGGGCCCGGGGAGCTGTTTTTT. Translated, it gives CASSPGPGELFF.

Comments on this clone: The conserved phenylalanine or tryptophan normally closing the CDR3 is absent here, so this likely arose from a read error. The V and J genes are TRBV9 and TRBJ2-3; 11 nucleotides match TRBD1. The CDR3 has 15 amino acids. Per germline, CDR1 SGDLS and CDR2 YYNGEE. The ends lost 1 base at V and 5 bases at J; junction bases unmatched: 3. The CDR3 spells CASSVWTGGGDTQYS. In nucleotides, the CDR3 is TGTGCCAGCAGCGTATGGACAGGGGGCGGAGATACGCAGTATTCT.

This clone was seen only a few times. J is TRBJ2-7 and V is TRBV28; D may be TRBD2 (5 bases). This CDR3 is 14 amino acids long. Trimming left V 6 bases short and J 2 bases short, with 14 bases between. Germline CDR1 reads MDHEN; CDR2 reads SYDVKM. The CDR3 loop is CASREVEAAYEQYF. In DNA form, the CDR3 reads TGTGCCAGCAGGGAGGTGGAGGCTGCCTACGAGCAGTACTTC.

DNA of the CDR3: TGCGCCAGCAGCTTGGAGGGGCAATCAGGAAACACCATATATTTT. This codes for CASSLEGQSGNTIYF. J is TRBJ1-3 and V is TRBV5-1; TRBD1 is a possible D gene (5 bases). The CDR3 has 15 residues. The germline V gene encodes CDR1 SGHRS and CDR2 YFSETQ. The V end lost 0 bases, the J end lost 4 bases, and 11 bases lay between the germline ends.

In this sample, this clone turned up once. The chain uses TRBV5-1 and TRBJ2-5; D call uncertain. This CDR3 comprises 13 residues. V dropped 5 bases and J dropped 2 bases, with 10 bases sitting between them. The germline gives CDR1 SGHRS, CDR2 YFSETQ. CDR3 bases: TGCGCCAGCAGGGTCGGGCAGCAAGAGACCCAGTACTTC. Translation: CASRVGQQETQYF.

The CDR3 sequence: CASSLTGTGKREQYF. In DNA form, the CDR3 reads TGCGCCAGCAGCCTGACCGGGACAGGGAAGAGGGAGCAGTACTTC. The rearrangement uses TRBV5-1 and TRBJ2-7; 9 bases fit TRBD1. With 4 bases clipped from V and 7 bases from J, the junction kept 12 bases outside the gene matches. The CDR3 extends over 15 amino acids. In germline, CDR1 is SGHRS, CDR2 YFSETQ.

The rearrangement joins TRBV29-1 to TRBJ2-7; the D is unclear. Germline V CDR1 and CDR2: SQVTM, ANQGSEA. There are 12 residues in the CDR3. Trimming cost V 4 bases and J 0 bases, with 7 bases left between them. This CDR3 is CSVARYSYEQYF. In DNA, the CDR3 is TGCAGCGTTGCTCGGTACTCCTACGAGCAGTACTTC.

V is TRBV7-9 and J is TRBJ1-5; TRBD1 might be the D (5 bases). The CDR3 length is 16 residues. Germline V gene data show CDR1 as SEHNR and CDR2 as FQNEAQ (reference sequence). Trimming removed 4 bases at V and 5 bases at J, with 18 bases between. CDR3 sequence reads: CASSSLDGRADQPQHF. In nucleotides, the CDR3 is TGTGCCAGCAGCTCCCTCGACGGCAGGGCCGATCAGCCCCAGCATTTT.

This clone was seen only a few times. The chain recombines TRBV7-9 with TRBJ2-7, with D hard to call. Trimming took 1 base from V and 0 from J, leaving 4 bases between them. This CDR3 has 13 amino acids. Germline CDR1 reads SEHNR; CDR2 reads FQNEAQ (reference sequence). In nucleotides, the CDR3 is TGTGCCAGCAGCTTAGACCCCTCCTACGAGCAGTACTTC. Residues: CASSLDPSYEQYF.

The J gene is TRBJ2-3, the V gene TRBV7-9; 8 positions agree with TRBD2. The V and J ends lost 5 bases and 3 bases, in that order; junction bases with no gene match: 10. The germline V gene encodes CDR1 SEHNR and CDR2 FQNEAQ (reference sequence). The CDR3 is made up of 16 amino acids. CDR3 coding DNA: TGTGCCAGCAGCCCGGGGGGGGACGGACGGACAGATACGCAGTATTTT. This translates into CASSPGGDGRTDTQYF.